The 7 T cell receptor beta chains below were found in one sample sequenced in a study of PD-L1 blockade in urothelial cancer. Assay used: immunoSEQ multiplex PCR; TCRdb lists only in-frame clones, some missing. The table lists around 110,000 clones, 85% to 90% of them singletons. As for time point: peripheral blood 6 weeks after treatment start. The sample in question was PBMCs, obtained around atezolizumab (anti-PD-L1) treatment. The receptor source for this set is a man aged 55 to 70 with urothelial cancer.

The chain couples TRBV7-2 to TRBJ2-3; TRBD1 matches 7 bases. The CDR3 sequence is 16 residues long. Germline trimming cut 5 bases from V and 1 base from J; bases unmatched to any gene: 9. CDR1 and CDR2 (germline): SGHTA, FQGNSA. The CDR3 bases are TGTGCCAGCAGCGCCGACAGGGTCCTTCGCACAGATACGCAGTATTTT. Translated: CASSADRVLRTDTQYF.

This clone was detected once. This chain's CDR3 is CASSEAQGAFGGYTF. As DNA, the CDR3 is TGTGCCAGCAGTGAAGCACAGGGGGCCTTTGGCGGCTACACCTTC. The rearrangement joins TRBV6-1 to TRBJ1-2; 9 bases are shared with TRBD1. CDR1 MNHNS and CDR2 SASEGT come from the germline V gene. The J segment lost 8 bases and the V segment lost 0 bases, leaving 7 bases of the junction unmatched. The CDR3 has 15 residues.

For this clone: Additional DNA sequences in this sample encode the identical CDR3. The gene calls are TRBV5-4 and TRBJ1-4; 7 nucleotides line up with TRBD1. Germline V CDR1 and CDR2: SGHNT, YYREEE (reference sequence). J gave up 6 bases and V 2 bases, and 10 bases lay outside the gene matches. CDR3 length: 16 amino acids. CDR3: CASSFIPGRGDEKLFF. CDR3 nucleotides: TGTGCCAGCAGCTTCATCCCTGGCAGGGGGGATGAAAAACTGTTTTTT.

This sequence joins TRBV12-5 and TRBJ2-3; 12 nucleotides line up with TRBD1. The CDR3 sequence is 18 residues long. The V segment lost 0 bases and the J segment 4 bases; nucleotides outside the gene matches: 8. The germline gives CDR1 LGHNT, CDR2 FRNRAP. This CDR3 is CASGLVLGGQGAADTQYF. For the CDR3, the DNA is TGTGCTAGTGGTTTGGTACTGGGGGGACAGGGGGCGGCAGATACGCAGTATTTT. Complete variable domain (other parts from reference TRBV12-5 and TRBJ2-3): DARVTQTPRHKVTEMGQEVTMRCQPILGHNTVFWYRQTMMQGLELLAYFRNRAPLDDSGMPKDRFSAEMPDATLATLKIQPSEPRDSAVYFCASGLVLGGQGAADTQYFGPGTRLTVL.

This clone was recorded only once. This chain links TRBV19 with TRBJ1-5; 11 bases align to TRBD1. The germline CDR1 and CDR2 sequences are LNHDA and SQIVND (reference sequence). The CDR3 sequence is 15 residues long. Trimming took 7 bases from V and 3 from J; bases not matched to a gene: 5. CDR3 sequence (DNA): TGTGCCAGTACCGGGACAGGGGGTAACAATCAGCCCCAGCATTTT. Translation: CASTGTGGNNQPQHF.

The chain links TRBV18 to TRBJ2-7; D is unclear. The germline V gene has CDR1 KGHSH and CDR2 LQKENI. This CDR3 comprises 13 residues. The V gene lost 2 bases and the J gene lost 0 bases, with 5 bases spanning the gap. CDR3 in DNA: TGTGCCAGCTCACCAGGTAGCTCCTACGAGCAGTACTTC. Amino acids: CASSPGSSYEQYF.

The chain carries TRBV9 and TRBJ1-1, with D possibly being TRBD1 (5 bases). The V gene's germline CDR1 is SGDLS and CDR2 YYNGEE. The CDR3 is 14 amino acids. The V and J ends lost 0 bases and 1 base respectively, with 7 bases between them. As DNA, the CDR3 is TGTGCCAGCAGCGTAGCTGACAGGAACACTGAAGCTTTCTTT. This sequence encodes CASSVADRNTEAFF.